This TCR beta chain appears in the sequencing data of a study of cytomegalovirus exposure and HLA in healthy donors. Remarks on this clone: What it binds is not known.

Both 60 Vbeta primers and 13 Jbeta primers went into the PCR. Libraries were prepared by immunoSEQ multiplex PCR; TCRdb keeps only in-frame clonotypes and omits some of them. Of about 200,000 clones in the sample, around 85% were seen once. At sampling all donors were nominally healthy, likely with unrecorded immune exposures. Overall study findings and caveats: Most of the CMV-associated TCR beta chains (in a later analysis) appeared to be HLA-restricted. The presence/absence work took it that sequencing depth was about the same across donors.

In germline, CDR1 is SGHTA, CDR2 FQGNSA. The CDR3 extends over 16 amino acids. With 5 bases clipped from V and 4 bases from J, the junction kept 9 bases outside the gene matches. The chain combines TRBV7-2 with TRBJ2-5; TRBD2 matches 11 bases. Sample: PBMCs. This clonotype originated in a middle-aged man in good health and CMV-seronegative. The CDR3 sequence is CASSPSSGRLGETQYF. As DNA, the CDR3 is TGTGCCAGCAGCCCTTCTAGCGGGAGGTTGGGAGAGACCCAGTACTTC.